This T cell receptor beta chain was retrieved from a study of cytomegalovirus exposure and HLA in healthy donors. This CDR3 has 14 amino acids. Germline trimming cut 8 bases from V and 5 bases from J; bases unmatched to any gene: 5. The V gene's germline CDR1 is SNHLY and CDR2 FYNNEI. In the PCR, 60 Vbeta and 13 Jbeta primers were used. Sequenced by immunoSEQ multiplex PCR; TCRdb stores in-frame clones only, minus some. The data hold about 110,000 clones, with approximately 80% observed a single time. Sequenced sample: PBMCs. This TCR was sampled from a woman aged 25-40 years in good health and CMV-seronegative. This chain connects TRBV2 to TRBJ2-2; TRBD1 matches at 10 bases. CDR3 DNA sequence: TGTGCCAGCTTTCCGGACAGGGGGACCGGGGAGCTGTTTTTT. Residues: CASFPDRGTGELFF.